This section outlines one T cell receptor (beta chain) sequence together with its context. The target antigen is unknown. The CDR3 goes on 3 residues after the read ends, and that part is filled in from the germline J gene. The repertoire was sequenced with immunoSEQ multiplex PCR; TCRdb's copy has only in-frame clones and lacks some. The data include tens of thousands of clones; the top ten clones carry 6.5% to 7.5%. These data originate in a study of T cells in women clearing cervical HPV infection. Study-level points and caveats: CIN3+ cases had significantly higher TCR richness than controls; evenness did not differ.

V was pared by 7 bases and J by 1 base, with 14 bases between. Germline CDR1 reads SGHVS; CDR2 reads FQNEAQ. CDR3 size: 15 residues. This receptor was taken from a woman between 18 and 70 years old with a cervical HPV16 infection that either progressed to CIN3+ or cleared (not recorded which). The V call is TRBV7-8, the J call TRBJ2-1; the D gene is possibly TRBD1 (5 bases). Sequenced: blood buffy coat. The sequenced CDR3 bases are TGTGCCAGCACCCTCCCGGACAAGTCCTACAATGAG. Its translation is CASTLPDKSYNE. The CDR3, in full, reads CASTLPDKSYNEQFF.